A single sample gave rise to the 11 T cell receptor beta chains below, sequenced in a study of shared clonotypes between healthy human individuals. The assay was immunoSEQ multiplex PCR, and TCRdb's table has in-frame clones only and misses some. This sample has 450,000 to 500,000 clones; approximately 82% occur once, and the top ten carry 9.5% to 15%. Source material: PBMCs. Every receptor here comes from a woman between 40 and 55 years old in good health. Some clones in this sample may be carry-over from other donors' samples.

There are many counts of this clone. This chain uses TRBV7-8 with TRBJ2-5; TRBD2 agrees at 7 bases. Trimming at V came to 1 base and at J to 1 base, leaving 6 bases not matched to a gene. CDR3 length: 16 amino acids. Looked up from germline, CDR1 is SGHVS and CDR2 is FQNEAQ. The CDR3 nucleotides are TGTGCCAGCAGCTTAGGGAGACTAGCTCTCCAAGAGACCCAGTACTTC. This codes for CASSLGRLALQETQYF.

The chain carries TRBV7-3 and TRBJ2-2; D not resolved. The CDR3 consists of 15 residues. V was cut by 1 base and J by 1 base, with 7 bases left in between. Germline loops: CDR1 SGHTA, CDR2 FQGTGA. This chain's CDR3 is CASSLNDGNTGELFF. DNA for the CDR3: TGTGCCAGCAGCTTAAACGATGGGAACACCGGGGAGCTGTTTTTT.

The V gene is TRBV9, the J gene TRBJ2-7, with 9 bases aligning to TRBD2. The length of the CDR3 is 16 residues. V trimming: 0 bases; J trimming: 3 bases; junction bases outside the gene matches: 7. Germline V gene sequence: CDR1 SGDLS, CDR2 YYNGEE. The CDR3 nucleotides read TGTGCCAGCAGCGTAGGTCTAGCGGGAACGCACTACGAGCAGTACTTC. It yields the protein CASSVGLAGTHYEQYF.

The CDR3 reads CASSQEQLLGLNYNEQFF. DNA of the CDR3: TGTGCCAGCAGCCAAGAACAACTTTTGGGTTTAAACTACAATGAGCAGTTCTTC. The chain has TRBV4-2 and TRBJ2-1; D is undetermined. The CDR3 has 18 amino acids. Trimming took 0 bases from V and 3 from J, leaving 18 bases between them. The germline V gene has CDR1 LGHNA and CDR2 YNFKEQ.

The chain has TRBV19 and TRBJ1-1; TRBD1 aligns across 10 bases. This CDR3 is built from 14 residues. V was pared by 9 bases and J by 6 bases, with 10 bases of the junction left unmatched. Germline V gene sequence: CDR1 LNHDA, CDR2 SQIVND (reference sequence). The CDR3 bases are TGTGCCAGCACGAGGGGACAGGGGAAACCTGAAGCTTTCTTT. It yields the protein CASTRGQGKPEAFF.

The chain is built from TRBV19 and TRBJ2-7, with 9 bases that match TRBD2. The CDR3 runs 14 residues. V trimming: 5 bases; J trimming: 3 bases; junction bases outside the gene matches: 5. Germline CDR1 reads LNHDA; CDR2 reads SQIVND (reference sequence). CDR3: CASSVAGGNYEQYF. CDR3 nucleotides: TGTGCCAGTAGTGTGGCGGGAGGGAACTACGAGCAGTACTTC.

This clone was seen just once. J is TRBJ2-3 and V is TRBV18; TRBD2 matches at 10 bases. The CDR3 is 14 residues long. Germline trimming cut 4 bases from V and 6 bases from J; bases unmatched to any gene: 4. Germline lookup yields CDR1 KGHSH and CDR2 LQKENI. The CDR3 nucleotides read TGTGCCAGCTCACGGACTAGCGGTATCGATACGCAGTATTTT. Its protein product is CASSRTSGIDTQYF.

The V call is TRBV28, the J call TRBJ2-7, with 7 nucleotides matching TRBD2. With 4 bases clipped from V and 3 bases from J, the junction kept 12 bases outside the gene matches. Germline lookup yields CDR1 MDHEN and CDR2 SYDVKM. The CDR3 spans 16 residues. Here the CDR3 reads CASSSLKTSEYYEQYF. The CDR3 DNA is TGTGCCAGCAGTTCGTTGAAAACTAGCGAGTACTACGAGCAGTACTTC.

V is TRBV6-6 and J is TRBJ2-7, with a tentative D call TRBD2 (6 bases). V lost 2 bases and J lost 4, with 15 bases in between. This CDR3 is built from 15 residues. Germline assignment: CDR1 MNHNY and CDR2 SVGAGI (reference sequence). CDR3 sequence (DNA): TGTGCCAGCAGTTACGTTGTTAGCGGAGCTTACGAGCAGTACTTC. It codes for CASSYVVSGAYEQYF.

This clone was seen only once. The chain couples TRBV29-1 to TRBJ2-5; D gene unclear. V gave up 3 bases and J gave up 4 bases, with 12 bases separating them. This CDR3 has 13 amino acids. Germline loops: CDR1 SQVTM, CDR2 ANQGSEA. CDR3 sequence reads: CSVEPGSPETQYF. Written as DNA, the CDR3 is TGCAGCGTTGAGCCCGGGTCCCCAGAGACCCAGTACTTC.

About this clone: Its ends do not fully match the called genes, so a read error is possible. The CDR3 nucleotides are TGCGCCCTGGGGACTCGCGGCGAGCAGTACTTC. Translated: CALGTRGEQYF. J is TRBJ2-7 and V is TRBV28; maybe TRBD2 (6 bases). Looked up from germline, CDR1 is MDHEN and CDR2 is SYDVKM. The CDR3 runs to 11 residues.